This TCR beta chain was identified during a study of blood T cell repertoires in COVID-19. Overall study: Both acute and convalescent COVID-19 samples were obtained from the United States, Italy and Spain. From T cells, B-cell-depleted T cells, or PBMCs came the material, which was cDNA or gDNA.

Repertoires were generated with immunoSEQ multiplex PCR, while TCRdb's copy carries only in-frame clones and drops some. Among around 50,000 clones, roughly 90% were seen once, and the ten largest hold over 2%. The TCR was taken from a human donor in a cohort sampled during active COVID-19. Specimen: peripheral blood.

CDR3: CASLGRDSWYTGELFF. CDR3 nucleotide sequence: TGTGCCAGCCTTGGAAGGGACAGTTGGTACACCGGGGAGCTGTTTTTT. The chain is built from TRBV19 and TRBJ2-2; the match to TRBD1 covers 7 bases. CDR3 length: 16 residues. Unmatched junction bases numbered 13, after V lost 9 bases and J lost 3 bases. The germline V gene encodes CDR1 LNHDA and CDR2 SQIVND (reference sequence).